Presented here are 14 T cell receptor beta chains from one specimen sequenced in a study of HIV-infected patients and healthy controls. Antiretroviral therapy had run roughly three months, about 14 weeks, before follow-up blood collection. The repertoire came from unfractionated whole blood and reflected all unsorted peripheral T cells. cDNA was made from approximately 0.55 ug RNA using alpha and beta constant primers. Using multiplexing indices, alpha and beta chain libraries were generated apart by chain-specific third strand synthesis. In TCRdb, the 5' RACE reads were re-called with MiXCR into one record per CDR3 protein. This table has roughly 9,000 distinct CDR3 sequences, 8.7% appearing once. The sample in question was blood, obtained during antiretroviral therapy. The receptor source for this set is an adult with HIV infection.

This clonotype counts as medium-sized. CDR3 nucleotide sequence: TGTGCCAGCAGCCCCGTGGACAGGGGGCTGATGGAATCCGGGGAGCTGTTTTTT. Translating it yields CASSPVDRGLMESGELFF. The chain is built from TRBV7-3 and TRBJ2-2; 11 bases match TRBD1. Germline-derived CDR1 and CDR2 are SGHTA and FQGTGA. CDR3 length: 18 residues. Trimming removed 5 bases from V and 6 bases from J; junction bases left unmatched: 14. Together with reference TRBV7-3 and TRBJ2-2, the CDR3 gives the full variable domain: GAGVSQTPSNKVTEKGKYVELRCDPISGHTALYWYRQSLGQGPEFLIYFQGTGAADDSGLPNDRFFAVRPEGSVSTLKIQRTERGDSAVYLCASSPVDRGLMESGELFFGEGSRLTVL.

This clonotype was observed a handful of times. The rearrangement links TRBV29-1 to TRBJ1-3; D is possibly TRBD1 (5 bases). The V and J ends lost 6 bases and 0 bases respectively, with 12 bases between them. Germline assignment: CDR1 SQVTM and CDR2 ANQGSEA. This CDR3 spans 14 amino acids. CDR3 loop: CSVDDRDSGNTIYF. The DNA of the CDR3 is TGCAGCGTCGATGACAGAGACTCTGGAAACACCATATATTTT.

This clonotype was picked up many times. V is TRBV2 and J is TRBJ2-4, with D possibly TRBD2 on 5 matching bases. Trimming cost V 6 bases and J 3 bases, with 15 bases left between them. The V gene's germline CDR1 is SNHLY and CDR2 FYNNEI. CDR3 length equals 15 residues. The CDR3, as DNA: TGTGCCAGCAGGAGAGAAAAAGAGGGCAAAAACATTCAGTACTTC. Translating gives CASRREKEGKNIQYF. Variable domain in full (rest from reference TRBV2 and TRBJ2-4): EPEVTQTPSHQVTQMGQEVILRCVPISNHLYFYWYRQILGQKVEFLVSFYNNEISEKSEIFDDQFSVERPDGSNFTLKIRSTKLEDSAMYFCASRREKEGKNIQYFGAGTRLSVL.

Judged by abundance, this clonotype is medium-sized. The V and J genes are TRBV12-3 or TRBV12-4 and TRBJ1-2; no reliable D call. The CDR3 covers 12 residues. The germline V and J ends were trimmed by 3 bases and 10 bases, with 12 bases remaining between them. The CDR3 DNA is TGTGCCAGCAGTTTCAACGCAGCTATCTACACCTTC. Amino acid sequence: CASSFNAAIYTF.

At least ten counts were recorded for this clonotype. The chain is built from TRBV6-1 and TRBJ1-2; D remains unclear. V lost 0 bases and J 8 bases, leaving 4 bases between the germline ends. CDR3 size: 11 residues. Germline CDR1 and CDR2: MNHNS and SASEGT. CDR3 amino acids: CASSEAQGYTF. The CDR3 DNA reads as TGTGCCAGCAGTGAAGCGCAAGGCTACACCTTC.

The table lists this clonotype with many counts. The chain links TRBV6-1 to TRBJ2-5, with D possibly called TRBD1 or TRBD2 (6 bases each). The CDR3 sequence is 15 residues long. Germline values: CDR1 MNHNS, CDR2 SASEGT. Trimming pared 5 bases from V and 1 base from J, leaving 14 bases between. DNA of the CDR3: TGTGCCAGCAGTCTGGGGGCTAGCGTCCAAGAGACCCAGTACTTC. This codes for CASSLGASVQETQYF.

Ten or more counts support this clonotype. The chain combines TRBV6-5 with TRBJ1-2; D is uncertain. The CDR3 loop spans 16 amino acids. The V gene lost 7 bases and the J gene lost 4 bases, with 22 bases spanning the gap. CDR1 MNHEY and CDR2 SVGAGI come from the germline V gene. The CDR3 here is CASTAAGTAKFYGYTF. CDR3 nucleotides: TGTGCCAGCACCGCGGCGGGAACAGCTAAATTCTATGGCTACACCTTC.

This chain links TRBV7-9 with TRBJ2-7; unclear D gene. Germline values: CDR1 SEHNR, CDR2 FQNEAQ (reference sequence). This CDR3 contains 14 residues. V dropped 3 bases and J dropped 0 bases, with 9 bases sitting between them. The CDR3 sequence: CASSLEYSSYEQYF. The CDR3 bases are TGTGCCAGCAGCTTGGAATACAGCTCCTACGAGCAGTACTTC.

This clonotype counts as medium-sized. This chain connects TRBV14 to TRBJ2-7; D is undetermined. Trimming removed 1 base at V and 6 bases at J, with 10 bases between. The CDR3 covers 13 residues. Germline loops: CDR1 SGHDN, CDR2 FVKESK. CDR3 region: CASSQGGVSEQYF. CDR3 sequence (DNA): TGTGCCAGCAGCCAAGGGGGTGTGTCCGAGCAGTACTTC.

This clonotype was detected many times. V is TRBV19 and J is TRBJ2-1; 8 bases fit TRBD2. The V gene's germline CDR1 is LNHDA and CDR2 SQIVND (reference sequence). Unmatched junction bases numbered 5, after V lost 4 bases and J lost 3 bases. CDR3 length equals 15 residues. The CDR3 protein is CASSTLAGYYNEQFF. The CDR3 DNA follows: TGTGCCAGTAGTACTTTAGCGGGATACTACAATGAGCAGTTCTTC.

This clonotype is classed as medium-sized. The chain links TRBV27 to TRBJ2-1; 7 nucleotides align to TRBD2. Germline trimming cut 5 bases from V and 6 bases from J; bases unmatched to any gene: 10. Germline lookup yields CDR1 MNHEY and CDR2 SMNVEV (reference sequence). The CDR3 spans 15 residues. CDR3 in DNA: TGTGCCAGCAGTGCCGGGACTAAGGAAGGCAATGAGCAGTTCTTC. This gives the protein CASSAGTKEGNEQFF.

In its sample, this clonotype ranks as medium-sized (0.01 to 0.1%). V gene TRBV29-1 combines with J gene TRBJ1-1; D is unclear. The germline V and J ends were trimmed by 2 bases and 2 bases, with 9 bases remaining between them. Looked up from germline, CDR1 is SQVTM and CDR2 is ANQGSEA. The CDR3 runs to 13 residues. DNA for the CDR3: TGCAGCGTTGAACAGGAGCCTAACACTGAAGCTTTCTTT. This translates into CSVEQEPNTEAFF.

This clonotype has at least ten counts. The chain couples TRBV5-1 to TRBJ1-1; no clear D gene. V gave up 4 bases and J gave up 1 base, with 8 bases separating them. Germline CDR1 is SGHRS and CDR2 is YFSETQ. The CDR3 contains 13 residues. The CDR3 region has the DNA TGCGCCAGCAGCATGCCACCGAACACTGAAGCTTTCTTT. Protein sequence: CASSMPPNTEAFF. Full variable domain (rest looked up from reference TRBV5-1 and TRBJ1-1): KAGVTQTPRYLIKTRGQQVTLSCSPISGHRSVSWYQQTPGQGLQFLFEYFSETQRNKGNFPGRFSGRQFSNSRSEMNVSTLELGDSALYLCASSMPPNTEAFFGQGTRLTVV.

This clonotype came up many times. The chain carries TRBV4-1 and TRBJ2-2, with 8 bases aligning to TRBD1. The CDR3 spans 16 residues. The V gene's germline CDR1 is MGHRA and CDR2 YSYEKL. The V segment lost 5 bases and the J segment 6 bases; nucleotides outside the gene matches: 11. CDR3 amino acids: CASSFSPQGASGELFF. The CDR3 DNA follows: TGCGCCAGCAGCTTTAGCCCTCAGGGGGCATCCGGGGAGCTGTTTTTT.